This T cell receptor beta chain originates from a study of tissue T cells after allogeneic stem cell transplantation. As for the study in general: Tissue samples with histologically apparent lymphocytes on H&E review were prioritized for sequencing.

Enrolled prospectively were adult allogeneic hematopoietic cell transplant recipients whose graft-versus-host disease was steroid-refractory. Germline assignment: CDR1 KGHSH and CDR2 LQKENI. The CDR3 totals 13 residues. The V and J ends lost 3 bases and 6 bases respectively, with 10 bases between them. Sequenced by immunoSEQ multiplex PCR; TCRdb stores in-frame clones only, minus some. The sample carries 2,800 or so clones, around two thirds recorded once. Whole-study results and caveats: Some tissue clones might be persisting host cells; their alloreactivity or antigen specificity was not determined. Anatomically similar tissues had similar TCR repertoires within each patient.

Concerning this clone itself: Its specificity is unknown.

The chain uses TRBV18 and TRBJ2-3; no firm D call. Sequences were derived from duodenal tissue, sampled at autopsy. This clonotype was sampled from a male patient of 60 years or more with steroid-refractory graft-versus-host disease after an allogeneic stem cell transplant. The graft donor may account for some of the T cells. CDR3 region: CASSPQPRDTQYF. In DNA, the CDR3 is TGTGCCAGCTCACCCCAACCGCGGGATACGCAGTATTTT.